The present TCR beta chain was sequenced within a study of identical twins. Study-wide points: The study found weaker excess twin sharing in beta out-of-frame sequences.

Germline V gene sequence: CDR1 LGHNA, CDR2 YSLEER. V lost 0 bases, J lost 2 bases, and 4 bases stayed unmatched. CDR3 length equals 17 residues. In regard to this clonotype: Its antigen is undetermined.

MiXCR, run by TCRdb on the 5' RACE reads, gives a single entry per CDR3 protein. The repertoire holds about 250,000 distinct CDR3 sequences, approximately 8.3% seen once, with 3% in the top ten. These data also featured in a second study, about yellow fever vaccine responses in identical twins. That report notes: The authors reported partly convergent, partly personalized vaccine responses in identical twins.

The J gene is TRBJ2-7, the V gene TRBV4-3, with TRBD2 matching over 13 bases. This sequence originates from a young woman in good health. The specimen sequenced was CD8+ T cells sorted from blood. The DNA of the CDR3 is TGCGCCAGCAGCCAAGACCCGGGACTAGCGGGGCCCTACGAGCAGTACTTC. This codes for CASSQDPGLAGPYEQYF.